Following are 19 T cell receptor beta chains from one sample sequenced in a study of blood T cell dynamics during melanoma immunotherapy. The repertoire was sequenced with immunoSEQ multiplex PCR; TCRdb's copy has only in-frame clones and lacks some. The table has fewer than 11,000 clones, approximately 90% seen once. As to time point: pre-treatment baseline. Material: blood, obtained from a patient treated with checkpoint blockade. The receptors were gathered from a human donor with melanoma.

J is TRBJ2-1 and V is TRBV9, with TRBD2 matching over 7 bases. The CDR3 runs 15 residues. V gave up 1 base and J gave up 4 bases; unmatched junction bases: 5. CDR1 is SGDLS and CDR2 is YYNGEE in the germline V gene. In nucleotides, the CDR3 is TGTGCCAGCAGCGTATCCGGCGGGGGTTACAATGAGCAGTTCTTC. It yields the protein CASSVSGGGYNEQFF.

V usage is TRBV19 and J usage is TRBJ2-5; TRBD2 might be the D (5 bases). CDR1 and CDR2 from the germline V gene are LNHDA and SQIVND (reference sequence). The CDR3 covers 16 residues. V lost 5 bases to trimming and J lost 2 bases, with 18 bases between them. CDR3 DNA: TGTGCCAGTAGTCCTTTTGGGCGGGCACAACAAGAGACCCAGTACTTC. This translates into CASSPFGRAQQETQYF.

The chain carries TRBV7-9 and TRBJ2-5; TRBD2 might be the D (5 bases). This CDR3 is built from 13 residues. CDR1 is SEHNR, CDR2 FQNEAQ, per germline (reference sequence). V dropped 7 bases and J dropped 2 bases, with 11 bases sitting between them. The CDR3 protein is CASIKRDQETQYF. The CDR3 DNA sequence: TGTGCCAGCATCAAACGGGATCAAGAGACCCAGTACTTC.

This chain links TRBV29-1 with TRBJ1-1; no reliable D call. Trimming left V 4 bases short and J 4 bases short, with 10 bases between. The V gene's germline CDR1 is SQVTM and CDR2 ANQGSEA. This CDR3 has 12 residues. CDR3 sequence: CSVAQRGTEAFF. CDR3 bases: TGCAGCGTTGCACAGCGGGGCACTGAAGCTTTCTTT. The variable domain in full, completed from reference TRBV29-1 and TRBJ1-1, reads SAVISQKPSRDICQRGTSLTIQCQVDSQVTMMFWYRQQPGQSLTLIATANQGSEATYESGFVIDKFPISRPNLTFSTLTVSNMSPEDSSIYLCSVAQRGTEAFFGQGTRLTVV.

The chain couples TRBV28 to TRBJ2-1; D remains unclear. Looked up from germline, CDR1 is MDHEN and CDR2 is SYDVKM. The CDR3 sequence is 15 residues long. V dropped 7 bases and J dropped 5 bases, with 18 bases sitting between them. CDR3: CASTPWPRTDNEQFF. CDR3 coding DNA: TGTGCCAGCACCCCTTGGCCCAGGACGGACAATGAGCAGTTCTTC. The full variable domain, rest sourced from reference TRBV28 and TRBJ2-1, is DVKVTQSSRYLVKRTGEKVFLECVQDMDHENMFWYRQDPGLGLRLIYFSYDVKMKEKGDIPEGYSVSREKKERFSLILESASTNQTSMYLCASTPWPRTDNEQFFGPGTRLTVL.

This clone was observed once. The chain is built from TRBV7-9 and TRBJ2-5; perhaps TRBD2 as D (6 bases). CDR1 is SEHNR and CDR2 is FQNEAQ in the germline V gene (reference sequence). Trimming cost V 5 bases and J 3 bases, with 10 bases left between them. This CDR3 comprises 13 residues. The chain's CDR3 is CASSQWEEETQYF. CDR3 sequence (DNA): TGTGCCAGCAGCCAGTGGGAGGAAGAGACCCAGTACTTC.

This clone was counted once. This rearrangement joins TRBV6-1 to TRBJ2-1, with 8 bases matching TRBD2. Trimming removed 2 bases from V and 3 bases from J; junction bases left unmatched: 0. The V gene's germline CDR1 is MNHNS and CDR2 SASEGT. CDR3 size: 14 residues. The CDR3 coding sequence is TGTGCCAGCAGTGAAACTAGCGGCTACAATGAGCAGTTCTTC. This translates into CASSETSGYNEQFF.

The CDR3 DNA follows: TGTGCCAGTAGTATCACGGTTTCGGGGCCCCAGCATTTT. It specifies CASSITVSGPQHF. This chain joins TRBV19 and TRBJ1-5, with no clear D. The CDR3 totals 13 residues. The germline CDR1 and CDR2 sequences are LNHDA and SQIVND (reference sequence). Trimming shortened V by 3 bases and J by 9 bases, and 12 bases separated the two germline ends.

The genes are TRBV4-2 and TRBJ1-1; a weak D match, TRBD1 (5 bases). CDR3 length: 16 amino acids. V lost 1 base and J lost 2, with 14 bases in between. The germline CDR1 and CDR2 sequences are LGHNA and YNFKEQ. CDR3 in amino acids: CASSQGGLKANTEAFF. The CDR3, as DNA: TGTGCCAGCAGCCAAGGGGGCCTAAAGGCAAACACTGAAGCTTTCTTT.

This clone turned up a few times. The V gene is TRBV11-2, the J gene TRBJ2-2; D is undetermined. CDR3 length: 12 residues. In germline, CDR1 is SGHAT, CDR2 FQNNGV. V lost 4 bases and J 3 bases, leaving 3 bases between the germline ends. The CDR3 loop is CASSWDTGELFF. DNA for the CDR3: TGTGCCAGCAGCTGGGACACCGGGGAGCTGTTTTTT.

This chain joins TRBV7-2 and TRBJ1-1, with a weak D call TRBD1 (5 bases). V dropped 1 base and J dropped 5 bases, with 8 bases sitting between them. CDR1 and CDR2 from the germline V gene are SGHTA and FQGNSA. CDR3 length equals 13 residues. The CDR3 here is CASSLDWGTEAFF. Written as DNA, the CDR3 is TGTGCCAGCAGCTTAGACTGGGGGACTGAAGCTTTCTTT.

The chain employs TRBV10-3 and TRBJ2-7; possible D gene TRBD2, 6 bases. V was cut by 0 bases and J by 7 bases, with 22 bases left in between. Per germline, CDR1 ENHRY and CDR2 SYGVKD. The CDR3 is 17 amino acids. In DNA, the CDR3 is TGTGCCATCAGTGAGTCGGAGGGGACGTGGGGACGAGGTGAGCAGTACTTC. This codes for CAISESEGTWGRGEQYF.

This chain connects TRBV4-2 to TRBJ1-3, with D unclear. Deletions cut 2 bases from V and 6 bases from J, with 8 bases between. The CDR3 is 13 residues long. CDR1 is LGHNA and CDR2 is YNFKEQ in the germline V gene. CDR3 sequence: CASSQSYLNTIYF. The CDR3 DNA is TGTGCCAGCAGCCAATCATACCTAAACACCATATATTTT.

The chain combines TRBV19 with TRBJ2-1; maybe TRBD2 (6 bases). The V and J ends lost 2 bases and 10 bases respectively, with 9 bases between them. The CDR3 contains 12 residues. Germline CDR1 reads LNHDA; CDR2 reads SQIVND (reference sequence). In nucleotides, the CDR3 is TGTGCCAGTAGTATATTAGGGAGGGAGCAGTTCTTC. Translation: CASSILGREQFF.

This rearrangement joins TRBV5-6 to TRBJ2-1; tentatively, D is TRBD2 (6 bases). Trimming cost V 1 base and J 4 bases, with 9 bases left between them. The CDR3 length is 14 residues. Germline CDR1 reads SGHDT; CDR2 reads YYEEEE. CDR3 sequence: CASSLRDWYNEQFF. For the CDR3, the DNA is TGTGCCAGCAGCTTGCGGGACTGGTACAATGAGCAGTTCTTC. Combining the CDR3 with reference TRBV5-6 and TRBJ2-1 gives the whole variable domain DAGVTQSPTHLIKTRGQQVTLRCSPKSGHDTVSWYQQALGQGPQFIFQYYEEEERQRGNFPDRFSGHQFPNYSSELNVNALLLGDSALYLCASSLRDWYNEQFFGPGTRLTVL.

This clone was seen a handful of times. The J gene is TRBJ1-6, the V gene TRBV5-4; D call uncertain. This CDR3 has 15 residues. V lost 4 bases, J lost 0 bases, and 8 bases lay in between. Germline CDR1 SGHNT, CDR2 YYREEE (reference sequence). CDR3 sequence reads: CASSPGSSYNSPLHF. CDR3 in DNA: TGTGCCAGCAGCCCGGGTAGCTCCTATAATTCACCCCTCCACTTT. The full variable domain, completed using reference TRBV5-4 and TRBJ1-6, is ETGVTQSPTHLIKTRGQQVTLRCSSQSGHNTVSWYQQALGQGPQFIFQYYREEENGRGNFPPRFSGLQFPNYSSELNVNALELDDSALYLCASSPGSSYNSPLHFGNGTRLTVT.

This clone was counted only a few times. The chain is built from TRBV2 and TRBJ1-3; no definite D call. Germline loops: CDR1 SNHLY, CDR2 FYNNEI. The V and J ends lost 1 base and 0 bases respectively, with 7 bases between them. The CDR3 extends over 15 amino acids. CDR3 sequence reads: CASSEDQHSGNTIYF. In nucleotides, the CDR3 is TGTGCCAGCAGTGAAGACCAGCACTCTGGAAACACCATATATTTT.

The CDR3 coding sequence is TGCGCCAGCAGCTTGAGAGCGGGGGACAACAATGAGCAGTTCTTC. Protein: CASSLRAGDNNEQFF. V usage is TRBV5-1 and J usage is TRBJ2-1; 8 bases align to TRBD2. The CDR3 totals 15 residues. V shed 1 base, J shed 5 bases, and the junction held 5 bases outside the gene matches. Germline values: CDR1 SGHRS, CDR2 YFSETQ.

A single count supports this clone. The V gene is TRBV5-1, the J gene TRBJ2-5; 7 nucleotides align to TRBD2. Trimming cost V 1 base and J 1 base; bases outside gene matches: 1. In germline, CDR1 is SGHRS, CDR2 YFSETQ. The CDR3 covers 14 residues. The CDR3 nucleotides read TGCGCCAGCAGCTTGAGCGGGACCCAAGAGACCCAGTACTTC. Its translation: CASSLSGTQETQYF.